The sequence of this TCR beta chain was determined in a study of shared clonotypes between healthy human individuals (dated by TCRdb to 2019 to 2021). Context from the whole study: A couple of women and a few men aged 18 to 49 years were included in the cohort. For each donor, three plates each were used for CD4 naive and CD4 memory, two plates were used for CD8 naive, and one plate was used for CD8 memory. The study deeply sequenced blood TCR repertoires of roughly five healthy adults to estimate repertoire size and the extent of clonotype sharing between individuals. To increase sequencing depth and limit assay-specific biases, TCR repertoire library preparation and sequencing were carried out by different laboratories using diverse techniques. Leukapheresis yielded between about 0.9 and 9.5 billion PBMCs per donor.

CDR1 and CDR2, per the germline V gene (reference sequence), are MNHEY and SMNVEV. The germline V and J ends show losses of 1 base and 7 bases respectively, and no gene match explains 9 bases of the junction. From the cysteine through the phenylalanine, the CDR3 covers 16 amino acids. Of the read, only the CDR3 DNA is kept; its 48 bases are in frame from base 1. The donors were healthy, HIV-negative adults who had no recently reported acute infections or vaccinations. Only Caucasian adults living in Nashville, Tennessee, USA were represented among the donors. CD8 memory samples were composed of magnetically selected CD45RO+ cells combined with CCR7-negative CD45RA+ effector memory (TemRA) cells. Blood was collected by leukapheresis, and PBMCs were isolated by Ficoll-Histopaque density gradient centrifugation and then cryopreserved in liquid nitrogen vapor phase. Analytical flow cytometry was used to check the purity and quantity of every magnetically sorted T cell population. Genomic DNA was isolated from each sorted fraction and quantified by UV absorbance on a Nanodrop 2000c.

Using the deep immunoSEQ assay, multiplex PCR amplified TCR CDR3 regions from genomic DNA. For each cell subset, the extracted genomic DNA was distributed evenly across all wells of several immunoSEQ 96-well plates, and each plate served as one replicate. For sorted subsets, roughly 190 ng of genomic DNA, equivalent to 30,000 or so T cell genomes, went into each replicate PCR. Purified libraries were quantified with a Qubit 3.0 fluorometer, sized on a Bioanalyzer 2100, and re-quantified with the KAPA Library Quantification kit. Every immunoSEQ 96-well plate was sequenced on a dedicated single-read 150-cycle Illumina NextSeq 550 flow cell. As for the original processing: The immunoSEQ output contained only junctional sequences without quality scores, so filtering could not match that applied to full-length reads. To assign V/J genes and CDR3, sequences were annotated using PyIR, a Python wrapper for IgBLAST v1.9, with IMGT germline references. Reads were filtered out if the reads had weak V/J assignments (E-value above 1e-6), no CDR3, stop codons, out-of-frame junctions, or ambiguous translated residues. A V3J clonotype was defined by an identical inferred V gene, J gene, and CDR3 amino acid sequence. Percentage overlap between repertoires was computed as shared unique clonotypes divided by the size of the smaller repertoire. Repertoire richness was assessed with RTK rarefaction, the Chao1 estimator, and Recon v2.1 estimates of unobserved clonotypes. Generation probabilities for all TCRbeta clonotypes obtained by the gDNA method from several donors were computed using OLGA. In TCRdb, the immuneACCESS table is reduced to in-frame sequences with V and J assigned. These tables do not hold every clone; where another copy was compared, an unresolved V gene accounts for under half, and the others remain unexplained. V, J and clone size reflect that table, while D and trimming were determined from the DNA. In this sample the table shows roughly 660,000 clones, less than 95% of which occur a single time. Clones ranked in the top ten supply less than 40% of the sample.

A word on this clone: The antigen this receptor binds is unknown. No quality values exist for individual bases; no much larger clone is one base distant.

Paper-wide results and their limitations: Incomplete sequencing was indicated by rarefaction of sorted-subset datasets, despite the large sequencing depth. Because the study included only a small number of donors, the genetic and exposure-history diversity represented was limited. Across several donors, approximately 5% of naive CD4, more than 3% of naive CD8, about 2.3% of memory CD4, and approximately 0.4% of memory CD8 clonotypes were shared. Larger estimated clonotype richness was generally found for naive subsets than for memory subsets. Pairwise subsampling indicated that sequencing depth was expected to affect the degree of clonotype sharing among donors. Only blood was sampled, and tissue TCR repertoires likely differ from those in blood. Compared with non-shared clonotypes, the clonotypes found in all four sorted-subset donors had higher generation probabilities.

The sample consisted of memory CD8+ T cells from PBMCs. The label giving this sample's cell subset or site can be read as: CD45RO+ cells pooled with CCR7-negative TemRA cells. The chain joins TRBV27 to TRBJ2-7; 11 junctional bases match TRBD2. The clonotype was recovered from a man younger than 35 in good health. Some clones in this sample may be carry-over from other donors' samples. The CDR3 is CASSLLLAGEAFEQYF. The DNA reads TGTGCCAGCAGTTTATTACTAGCGGGAGAGGCCTTTGAGCAGTACTTC.